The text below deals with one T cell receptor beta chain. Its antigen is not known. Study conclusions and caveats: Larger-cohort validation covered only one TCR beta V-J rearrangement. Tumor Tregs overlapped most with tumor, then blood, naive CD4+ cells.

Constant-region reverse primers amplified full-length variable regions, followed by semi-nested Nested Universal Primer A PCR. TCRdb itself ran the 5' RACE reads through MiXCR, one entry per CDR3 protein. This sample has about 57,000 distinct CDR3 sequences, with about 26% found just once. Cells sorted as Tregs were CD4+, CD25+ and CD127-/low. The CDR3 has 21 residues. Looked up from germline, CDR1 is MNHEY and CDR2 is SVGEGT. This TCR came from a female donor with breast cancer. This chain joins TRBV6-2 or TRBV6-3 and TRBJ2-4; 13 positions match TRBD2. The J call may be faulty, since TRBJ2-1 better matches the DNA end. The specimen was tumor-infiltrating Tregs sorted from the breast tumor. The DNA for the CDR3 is TGTGCCAGCAGTTACAATCCCGCACTAGCGGGAGGGCCGGGGGCCAAAAACATTCAGTTCTTC. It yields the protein CASSYNPALAGGPGAKNIQFF.